These 28 T cell receptor beta chains were all obtained from the same sample, sequenced in a study of shared clonotypes between healthy human individuals. Sequencing was performed with immunoSEQ multiplex PCR; in TCRdb, only in-frame clones are kept and a portion is missing. Here the sample spans more than 150,000 clones, 90% to 95% being singletons. Sequencing was performed on naive CD4+ T cells sorted from blood. Noted subset: CD45RA+ positively selected. The source of these receptors is a woman in her 30s in good health.

The rearrangement uses TRBV5-6 and TRBJ1-2; possible D gene TRBD1, 5 bases. This CDR3 spans 15 amino acids. CDR1 SGHDT and CDR2 YYEEEE come from the germline V gene. Deletions cut 2 bases from V and 0 bases from J, with 11 bases between. CDR3 bases: TGTGCCAGCAGCTTCGGACACGGAGCTAACTATGGCTACACCTTC. The encoded protein is CASSFGHGANYGYTF.

V is TRBV6-1 and J is TRBJ1-3; D gene ambiguous. The CDR3 length is 15 residues. Germline V CDR1 and CDR2: MNHNS, SASEGT. V was shortened by 0 bases and J by 2 bases, with 8 bases between the two germline ends. Here the CDR3 DNA reads TGTGCCAGCAGTGAAGCGGCGCGGGCTGGAAACACCATATATTTT. Translating it yields CASSEAARAGNTIYF.

This chain connects TRBV6-5 to TRBJ2-7; D unclear. With 4 bases removed from V and 1 base from J, the gap between germline ends came to 14 bases. The CDR3 covers 15 residues. Per germline, CDR1 MNHEY and CDR2 SVGAGI. The CDR3 coding sequence is TGTGCCAGCAGTTCCCACCGCCGGGTTTCCTACGAGCAGTACTTC. It yields the protein CASSSHRRVSYEQYF.

DNA for the CDR3: TGCAGCGTTCAGGGACAGGCCCAAGCCGAAGCTTTCTTT. Amino acid sequence: CSVQGQAQAEAFF. This chain joins TRBV29-1 and TRBJ1-1; the match to TRBD1 covers 8 bases. The germline V gene encodes CDR1 SQVTM and CDR2 ANQGSEA. CDR3 length equals 13 residues. After removal of 5 bases from V and 8 bases from J, the junction contained 10 bases not matched to a gene.

This clone has just one count. J is TRBJ1-1 and V is TRBV28, with 7 bases that match TRBD1. Germline V CDR1 and CDR2: MDHEN, SYDVKM. The length of the CDR3 is 17 residues. V trimming: 4 bases; J trimming: 0 bases; junction bases outside the gene matches: 11. This CDR3 reads CASSSISGQLMNTEAFF. The CDR3 coding sequence is TGTGCCAGCAGTTCCATCTCGGGACAGCTCATGAACACTGAAGCTTTCTTT. Supplemented by reference TRBV28 and TRBJ1-1, the full variable domain reads DVKVTQSSRYLVKRTGEKVFLECVQDMDHENMFWYRQDPGLGLRLIYFSYDVKMKEKGDIPEGYSVSREKKERFSLILESASTNQTSMYLCASSSISGQLMNTEAFFGQGTRLTVV.

The chain carries TRBV6-5 and TRBJ1-5; unclear D gene. Trimming stripped 0 bases from V and 5 bases from J, with 8 bases between. The germline gives CDR1 MNHEY, CDR2 SVGAGI. CDR3 length: 14 amino acids. CDR3 amino acids: CASSYSIRDQPQHF. As DNA, the CDR3 is TGTGCCAGCAGTTACTCGATCAGAGATCAGCCCCAGCATTTT.

The V and J genes are TRBV27 and TRBJ2-1; a possible D gene is TRBD2 (6 bases). V lost 4 bases and J lost 4, with 14 bases in between. Germline V gene lookup returns CDR1 MNHEY and CDR2 SMNVEV (reference sequence). The CDR3 has 15 amino acids. The CDR3 spells CASSWVGRGYNEQFF. CDR3 sequence (DNA): TGTGCCAGCAGTTGGGTCGGGAGAGGTTACAATGAGCAGTTCTTC.

The J gene is TRBJ2-7, the V gene TRBV28; D perhaps matches TRBD1 (5 bases). V lost 8 bases and J 5 bases, leaving 16 bases between the germline ends. The CDR3 totals 13 residues. Germline assignment: CDR1 MDHEN and CDR2 SYDVKM. Written as DNA, the CDR3 is TGTGCCAGCGGCAACCAGGGCAGACACGAGCAGTACTTC. This sequence encodes CASGNQGRHEQYF.

The chain is built from TRBV6-5 and TRBJ2-5, with no clear D. Trimming took 5 bases from V and 3 from J, leaving 13 bases between them. The CDR3 runs to 14 residues. CDR1 MNHEY and CDR2 SVGAGI come from the germline V gene. Written as DNA, the CDR3 is TGTGCCAGCAGTCCCGGTATAAAGGAAGAGACCCAGTACTTC. It yields the protein CASSPGIKEETQYF.

The V call is TRBV7-8, the J call TRBJ1-1, with 11 bases lining up with TRBD1. V shed 2 bases, J shed 0 bases, and the junction held 8 bases outside the gene matches. Germline V lookup: CDR1 SGHVS, CDR2 FQNEAQ. The CDR3 is 18 residues long. The CDR3 DNA sequence: TGTGCCAGCAGCTTACGGCGGACAGGGGGCGGCTTGAACACTGAAGCTTTCTTT. Protein: CASSLRRTGGGLNTEAFF.

The rearrangement links TRBV6-6 to TRBJ1-5; the match to TRBD1 covers 10 bases. Germline CDR1 MNHNY, CDR2 SVGAGI (reference sequence). The CDR3 extends over 13 amino acids. The CDR3 coding sequence is TGTACATCCAGGACAGGGGGAAATCAGCCCCAGCATTTT. It is translated as CTSRTGGNQPQHF.

The chain couples TRBV19 to TRBJ1-5, with 7 bases lining up with TRBD1. Germline loops: CDR1 LNHDA, CDR2 SQIVND (reference sequence). The CDR3 extends over 16 amino acids. With 5 bases clipped from V and 3 bases from J, the junction kept 10 bases outside the gene matches. CDR3 loop: CASSAFGTASNQPQHF. The CDR3, as DNA: TGTGCCAGTAGTGCCTTCGGGACAGCTTCCAATCAGCCCCAGCATTTT.

This chain joins TRBV4-1 and TRBJ1-1; TRBD1 matches at 7 bases. Germline assignment: CDR1 MGHRA and CDR2 YSYEKL. Losses at the gene ends were 5 bases for V and 4 bases for J; bases not matched to a gene: 7. CDR3 length: 14 amino acids. In nucleotides, the CDR3 is TGCGCCAGCAGCACCAGACAGGGACGCACTGAAGCTTTCTTT. Protein product: CASSTRQGRTEAFF.

A single count supports this clone. The chain carries TRBV6-6 and TRBJ2-7; 7 nucleotides line up with TRBD1. CDR1 is MNHNY, CDR2 SVGAGI, per germline (reference sequence). The CDR3 runs to 14 residues. With V trimmed by 6 bases and J by 4 bases, 9 bases remained unmatched. Written as DNA, the CDR3 is TGTGCCAGCAGCCCGACAGGGTTCAGGTACGAGCAGTACTTC. Translation: CASSPTGFRYEQYF.

This sequence joins TRBV9 and TRBJ2-2; D call uncertain. CDR1 and CDR2 (germline): SGDLS, YYNGEE. With 0 bases removed from V and 2 bases from J, the gap between germline ends came to 8 bases. The CDR3 contains 15 residues. CDR3 in amino acids: CASSVGGRNTGELFF. The CDR3 coding sequence is TGTGCCAGCAGCGTAGGCGGTAGAAACACCGGGGAGCTGTTTTTT.

The genes are TRBV25-1 and TRBJ1-1; TRBD1 might be the D (6 bases). Deletions cut 5 bases from V and 1 base from J, with 14 bases between. Germline-derived CDR1 and CDR2 are MGHDK and SYGVNS. The CDR3 length is 15 residues. The CDR3 DNA sequence: TGTGCCAGCAGTATGACAGGAATACGGAACACTGAAGCTTTCTTT. It encodes CASSMTGIRNTEAFF.

The V call is TRBV2, the J call TRBJ2-3, with D uncertain. The CDR3 is made up of 14 amino acids. The V gene lost 4 bases and the J gene lost 0 bases, with 8 bases spanning the gap. Per the germline V gene, CDR1 is SNHLY and CDR2 is FYNNEI. The CDR3 reads CASSGVTSTDTQYF. CDR3 nucleotides: TGTGCCAGCAGTGGAGTTACTAGCACAGATACGCAGTATTTT. The variable domain in full, with the rest retrieved from reference TRBV2 and TRBJ2-3, is EPEVTQTPSHQVTQMGQEVILRCVPISNHLYFYWYRQILGQKVEFLVSFYNNEISEKSEIFDDQFSVERPDGSNFTLKIRSTKLEDSAMYFCASSGVTSTDTQYFGPGTRLTVL.

V and J are TRBV2 and TRBJ2-7; possibly TRBD2 for D (6 bases). Trimming took 7 bases from V and 3 from J, leaving 13 bases between them. Germline loops: CDR1 SNHLY, CDR2 FYNNEI. The CDR3 is made up of 13 amino acids. The DNA of the CDR3 is TGTGCCAGCAAACGGGGGACTCGCTACGAGCAGTACTTC. The encoded protein is CASKRGTRYEQYF.

The V call is TRBV2, the J call TRBJ1-1; the D is unclear. This CDR3 contains 14 residues. V was cut by 7 bases and J by 1 base, with 13 bases left in between. The germline gives CDR1 SNHLY, CDR2 FYNNEI. As DNA, the CDR3 is TGTGCCAGCAACGAGCTCCTGAGGAACACTGAAGCTTTCTTT. It is translated as CASNELLRNTEAFF.

The V gene is TRBV29-1, the J gene TRBJ1-5, with 7 bases aligning to TRBD1. Germline V gene lookup returns CDR1 SQVTM and CDR2 ANQGSEA. Trimming removed 4 bases from V and 7 bases from J; junction bases left unmatched: 7. The CDR3 runs to 13 residues. The DNA for the CDR3 is TGCAGCGTTGGTCAGGGGGTGGGCCAGCCCCAGCATTTT. Translating it yields CSVGQGVGQPQHF.

V usage is TRBV5-1 and J usage is TRBJ2-7; D not certain. The V end was cut by 2 bases, the J end by 0 bases, with 12 bases between. Germline CDR1 is SGHRS and CDR2 is YFSETQ. The CDR3 has 15 residues. CDR3 loop: CASSLSPEVSYEQYF. CDR3 in DNA: TGCGCCAGCAGCTTAAGCCCCGAGGTCTCCTACGAGCAGTACTTC.

This chain connects TRBV19 to TRBJ2-1, with 10 bases identical to TRBD2. The CDR3 length is 15 residues. Germline loops: CDR1 LNHDA, CDR2 SQIVND (reference sequence). V dropped 4 bases and J dropped 7; count of bases not matched to a gene: 7. The CDR3 DNA is TGTGCCAGTAGTACGACTAGCGGGTTGAGGAATGAGCAGTTCTTC. Protein: CASSTTSGLRNEQFF. Full variable domain (rest looked up from reference TRBV19 and TRBJ2-1): DGGITQSPKYLFRKEGQNVTLSCEQNLNHDAMYWYRQDPGQGLRLIYYSQIVNDFQKGDIAEGYSVSREKKESFPLTVTSAQKNPTAFYLCASSTTSGLRNEQFFGPGTRLTVL.

The chain carries TRBV27 and TRBJ1-6, with a tentative D call TRBD1 (5 bases). Per germline, CDR1 MNHEY and CDR2 SMNVEV (reference sequence). The V and J ends lost 6 bases and 9 bases respectively, with 12 bases between them. The CDR3 is 13 residues long. The CDR3: CASRGRQTSPLHF. CDR3 bases: TGTGCCAGCAGGGGGCGACAGACTTCACCCCTCCACTTT.

The sample holds a few counts of this clone. V gene TRBV18 combines with J gene TRBJ2-7, with D unclear. This CDR3 has 15 amino acids. Trimming removed 6 bases at V and 4 bases at J, with 19 bases between. The V gene's germline CDR1 is KGHSH and CDR2 LQKENI. CDR3 sequence reads: CASSRGRQNSYEQYF. CDR3 nucleotide sequence: TGTGCCAGCTCCCGTGGACGTCAAAATTCTTACGAGCAGTACTTC.

The gene calls are TRBV6-6 and TRBJ1-1, with 9 bases lining up with TRBD1. V lost 6 bases to trimming and J lost 5 bases; unmatched junction nucleotides: 7. This CDR3 spans 14 amino acids. Germline V gives CDR1 MNHNY, CDR2 SVGAGI (reference sequence). For the CDR3, the DNA is TGTGCCAGCAGATACACAGGGGGCTTGACTGAAGCTTTCTTT. Translation gives CASRYTGGLTEAFF.

J is TRBJ1-4 and V is TRBV28, with TRBD1 matching 7 bases. Germline CDR1 and CDR2: MDHEN and SYDVKM. V lost 1 base to trimming and J lost 1 base; unmatched junction nucleotides: 3. The CDR3 has 16 residues. The DNA for the CDR3 is TGTGCCAGCAGTTTATCACAGGGGATAACTAATGAAAAACTGTTTTTT. This gives the protein CASSLSQGITNEKLFF.

This clone was counted between two and nine times. The CDR3 nucleotides read TGTGCCAGCAGTGTAGAGGAGGGCTACGAGCAGTACTTC. It codes for CASSVEEGYEQYF. The gene calls are TRBV2 and TRBJ2-7, with D possibly being TRBD2 (6 bases). The CDR3 spans 13 residues. V was clipped by 4 bases and J by 3 bases, with 10 bases between them. Germline V gives CDR1 SNHLY, CDR2 FYNNEI.

CDR3 in amino acids: CASGTTGGESYEQYF. In DNA form, the CDR3 reads TGTGCCAGCGGCACGACAGGGGGCGAGTCCTACGAGCAGTACTTC. The rearrangement links TRBV28 to TRBJ2-5, with TRBD1 matching over 10 bases. The J call may not be correct, given that the DNA end is closer to TRBJ2-7. The CDR3 length is 15 residues. Germline V gene lookup returns CDR1 MDHEN and CDR2 SYDVKM.